The clone carrying this T cell receptor beta chain has a count of ten or more. The data belong to a study of spatial heterogeneity in lung cancer. Time point noted: blood at routine non-recurrence follow-up after resection. Each CDR3 protein is one row after TCRdb ran MiXCR on the 5' RACE reads. The sample has roughly 70,000 distinct CDR3 sequences, approximately 8.9% seen once; the top ten hold approximately 2%. Germline values: CDR1 SGHAT, CDR2 FQNNGV. The CDR3 is made up of 14 amino acids. The ends were cut back, 3 bases at V and 5 bases at J, with 13 bases in the middle. The source of this sequence is a female donor with early-stage non-small cell lung cancer. The chain carries TRBV11-2 and TRBJ2-5; D is unclear. The material sequenced was PBMCs, taken at follow-up. The CDR3 sequence: CASSFNLVRETQYF. The DNA for the CDR3 is TGTGCCAGCAGCTTCAATCTGGTTCGGGAGACCCAGTACTTC.